This T cell receptor (beta chain) was identified during a study of T cells after yellow fever vaccination. Study-wide findings and caveats: Among all clonotypes, a small share was observed in both CD4 and CD8 compartments. Subsequent to the booster, the majority of primary-vaccination clones reappeared (around 96% CD4, roughly 90% CD8). Researchers report a weaker secondary response that nonetheless peaked faster, day 5 versus 15.

Turning to this clonotype: What it binds is not known.

TCRdb re-analysed the 5' RACE reads in MiXCR, keeping a single row per CDR3 protein. The sample includes hundreds of thousands of distinct CDR3 sequences, roughly a sixth of them seen just once. The starting material was PBMCs, obtained 5 days after the first yellow fever vaccination. This clonotype was sampled from a man aged 18 to 29 who received the YFV17D yellow fever vaccine.

The CDR3 nucleotides read TGCGCCAGCAGCCAAGTTCTAAGCGGGGCCGGGGAGAATACGCAGTATTTT. This gives the protein CASSQVLSGAGENTQYF. The rearrangement links TRBV4-3 to TRBJ2-3; TRBD2 aligns across 7 bases. The CDR3 is 17 amino acids. J was trimmed by 7 bases and V by 1 base; bases with no gene match: 14. Per germline, CDR1 LGHNA and CDR2 YSLEER.